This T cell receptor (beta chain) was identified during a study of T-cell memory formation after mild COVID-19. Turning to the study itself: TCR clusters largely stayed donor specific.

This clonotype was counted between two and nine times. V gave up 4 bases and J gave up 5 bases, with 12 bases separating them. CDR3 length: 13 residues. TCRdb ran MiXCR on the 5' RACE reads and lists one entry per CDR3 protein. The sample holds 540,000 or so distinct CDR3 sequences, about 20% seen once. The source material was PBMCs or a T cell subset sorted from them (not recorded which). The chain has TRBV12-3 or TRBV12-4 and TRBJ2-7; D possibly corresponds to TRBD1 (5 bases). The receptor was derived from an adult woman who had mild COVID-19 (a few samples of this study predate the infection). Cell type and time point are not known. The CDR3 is CASSWVARDEQYF. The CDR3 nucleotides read TGTGCCAGCAGTTGGGTTGCCAGGGACGAGCAGTACTTC.